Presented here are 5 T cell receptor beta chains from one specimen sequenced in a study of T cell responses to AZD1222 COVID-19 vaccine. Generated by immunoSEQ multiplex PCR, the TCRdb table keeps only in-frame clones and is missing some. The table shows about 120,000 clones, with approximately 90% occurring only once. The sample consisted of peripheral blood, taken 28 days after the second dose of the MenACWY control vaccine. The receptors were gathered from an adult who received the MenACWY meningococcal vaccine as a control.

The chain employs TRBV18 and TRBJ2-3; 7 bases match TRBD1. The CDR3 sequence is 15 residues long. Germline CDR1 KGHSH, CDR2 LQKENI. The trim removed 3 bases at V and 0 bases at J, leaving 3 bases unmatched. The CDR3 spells CASSPGQVSTDTQYF. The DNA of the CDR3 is TGTGCCAGCTCACCCGGACAGGTGAGCACAGATACGCAGTATTTT.

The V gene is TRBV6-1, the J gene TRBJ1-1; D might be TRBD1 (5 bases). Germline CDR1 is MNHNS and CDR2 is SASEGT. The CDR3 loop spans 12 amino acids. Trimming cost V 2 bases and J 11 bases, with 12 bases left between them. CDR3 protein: CASSETGRWAFF. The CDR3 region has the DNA TGTGCCAGCAGTGAAACAGGACGTTGGGCTTTCTTT.

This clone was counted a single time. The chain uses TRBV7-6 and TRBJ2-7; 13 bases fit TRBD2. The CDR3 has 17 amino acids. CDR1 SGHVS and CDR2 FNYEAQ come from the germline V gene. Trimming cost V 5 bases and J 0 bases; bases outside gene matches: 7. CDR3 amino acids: CASSPGLAGTSSYEQYF. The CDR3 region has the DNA TGTGCCAGCAGCCCGGGACTAGCGGGAACCAGCTCCTACGAGCAGTACTTC.

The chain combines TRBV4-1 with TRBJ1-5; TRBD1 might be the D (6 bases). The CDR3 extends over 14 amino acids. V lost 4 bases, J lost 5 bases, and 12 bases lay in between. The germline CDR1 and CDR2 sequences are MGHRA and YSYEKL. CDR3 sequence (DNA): TGCGCCAGCAGCCCATTCAGGGGTGATCAGCCCCAGCATTTT. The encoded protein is CASSPFRGDQPQHF.

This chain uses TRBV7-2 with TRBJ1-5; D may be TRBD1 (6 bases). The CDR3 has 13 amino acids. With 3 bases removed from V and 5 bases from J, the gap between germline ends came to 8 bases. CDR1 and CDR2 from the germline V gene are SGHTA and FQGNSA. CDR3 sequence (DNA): TGTGCCAGCAGCTTGGACAGCTATCAGCCCCAGCATTTT. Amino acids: CASSLDSYQPQHF. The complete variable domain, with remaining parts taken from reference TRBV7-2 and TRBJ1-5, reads GAGVSQSPSNKVTEKGKDVELRCDPISGHTALYWYRQSLGQGLEFLIYFQGNSAPDKSGLPSDRFSAERTGGSVSTLTIQRTQQEDSAVYLCASSLDSYQPQHFGDGTRLSIL.